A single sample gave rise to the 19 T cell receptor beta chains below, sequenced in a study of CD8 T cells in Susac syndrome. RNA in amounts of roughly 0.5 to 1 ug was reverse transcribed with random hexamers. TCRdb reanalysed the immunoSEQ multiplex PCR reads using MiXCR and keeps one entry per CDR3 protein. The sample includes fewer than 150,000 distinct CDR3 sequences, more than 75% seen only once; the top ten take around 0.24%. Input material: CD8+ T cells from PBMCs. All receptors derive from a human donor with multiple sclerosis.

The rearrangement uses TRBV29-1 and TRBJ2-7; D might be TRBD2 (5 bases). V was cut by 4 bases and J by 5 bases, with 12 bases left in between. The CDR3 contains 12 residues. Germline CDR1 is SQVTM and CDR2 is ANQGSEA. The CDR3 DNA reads TGCAGCGTTGTCCCGGGAAGCAACGAGCAGTACTTC. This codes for CSVVPGSNEQYF.

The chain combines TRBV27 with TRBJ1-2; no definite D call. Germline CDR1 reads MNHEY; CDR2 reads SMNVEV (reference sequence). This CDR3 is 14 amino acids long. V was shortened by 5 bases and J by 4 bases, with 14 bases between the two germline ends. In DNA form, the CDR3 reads TGTGCCAGCAGTCGGACTTTCCCCTGCTATGGCTACACCTTC. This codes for CASSRTFPCYGYTF.

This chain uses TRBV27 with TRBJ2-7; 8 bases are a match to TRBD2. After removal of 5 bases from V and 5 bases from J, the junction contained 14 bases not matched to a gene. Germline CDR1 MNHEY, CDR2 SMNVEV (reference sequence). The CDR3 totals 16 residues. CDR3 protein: CASSPPLTGGENEQYF. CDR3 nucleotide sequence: TGTGCCAGCAGTCCTCCCCTGACGGGAGGGGAAAACGAGCAGTACTTC.

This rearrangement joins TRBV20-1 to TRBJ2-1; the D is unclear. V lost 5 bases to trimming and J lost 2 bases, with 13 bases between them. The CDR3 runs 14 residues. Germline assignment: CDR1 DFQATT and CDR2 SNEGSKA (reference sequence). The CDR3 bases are TGCAGTGCTGAGACCCCGTCCCCCTACAATGAGCAGTTCTTC. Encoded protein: CSAETPSPYNEQFF.

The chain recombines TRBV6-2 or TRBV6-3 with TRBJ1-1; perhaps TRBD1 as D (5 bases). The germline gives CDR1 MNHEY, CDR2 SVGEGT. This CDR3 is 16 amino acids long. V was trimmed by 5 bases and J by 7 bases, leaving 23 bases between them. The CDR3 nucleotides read TGTGCCAGCAGTCCCACCGGGACCCCGGCGGGAAATGAAGCTTTCTTT. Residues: CASSPTGTPAGNEAFF.

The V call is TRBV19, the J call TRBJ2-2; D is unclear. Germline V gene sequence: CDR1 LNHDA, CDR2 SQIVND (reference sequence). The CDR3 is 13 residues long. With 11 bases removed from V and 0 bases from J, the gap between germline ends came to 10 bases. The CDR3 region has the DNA TGTGCCTGCGCCCTAGCGAACACCGGGGAGCTGTTTTTT. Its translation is CACALANTGELFF.

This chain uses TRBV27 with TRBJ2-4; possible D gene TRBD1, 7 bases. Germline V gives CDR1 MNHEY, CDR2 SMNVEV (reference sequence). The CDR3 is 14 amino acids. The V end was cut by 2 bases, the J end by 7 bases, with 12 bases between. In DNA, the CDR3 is TGTGCCAGCAGTTTACAGCAGGGGGGTAACATTCAGTACTTC. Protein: CASSLQQGGNIQYF.

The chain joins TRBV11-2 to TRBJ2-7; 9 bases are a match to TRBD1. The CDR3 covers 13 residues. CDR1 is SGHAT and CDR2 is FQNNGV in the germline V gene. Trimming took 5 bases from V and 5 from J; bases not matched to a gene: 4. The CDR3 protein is CASSGTGSDEQYF. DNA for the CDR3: TGTGCCAGCAGCGGGACAGGGAGCGACGAGCAGTACTTC.

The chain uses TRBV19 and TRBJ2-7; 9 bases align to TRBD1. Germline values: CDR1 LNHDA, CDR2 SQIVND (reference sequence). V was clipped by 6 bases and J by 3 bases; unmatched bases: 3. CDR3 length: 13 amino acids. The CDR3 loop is CASSWTGDYEQYF. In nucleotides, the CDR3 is TGTGCCAGTAGCTGGACAGGGGACTACGAGCAGTACTTC.

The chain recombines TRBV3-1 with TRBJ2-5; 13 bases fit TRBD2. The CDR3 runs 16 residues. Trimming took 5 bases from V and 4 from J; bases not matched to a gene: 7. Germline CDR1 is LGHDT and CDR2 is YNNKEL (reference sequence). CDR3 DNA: TGTGCCAGCAGCTTTTCGGGACTAGCGGGAAGAGAGACCCAGTACTTC. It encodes CASSFSGLAGRETQYF.

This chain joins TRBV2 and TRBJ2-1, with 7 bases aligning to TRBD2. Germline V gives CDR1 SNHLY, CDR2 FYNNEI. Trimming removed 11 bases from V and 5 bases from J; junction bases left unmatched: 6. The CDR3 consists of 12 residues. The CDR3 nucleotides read TGTGCCTCCCGGGACTATGACAATGAGCAGTTCTTC. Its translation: CASRDYDNEQFF.

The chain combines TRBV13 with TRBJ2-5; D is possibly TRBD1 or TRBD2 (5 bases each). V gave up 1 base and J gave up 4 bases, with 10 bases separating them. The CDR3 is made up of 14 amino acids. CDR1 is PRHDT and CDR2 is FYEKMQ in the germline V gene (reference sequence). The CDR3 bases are TGTGCCAGCAGCTTAGAGGCAGGGACAGAGACCCAGTACTTC. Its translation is CASSLEAGTETQYF.

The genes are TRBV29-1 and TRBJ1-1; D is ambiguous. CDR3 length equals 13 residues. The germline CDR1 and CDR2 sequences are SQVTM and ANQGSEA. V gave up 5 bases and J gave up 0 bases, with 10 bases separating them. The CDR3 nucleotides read TGCAGCGTTATGGGCACAATGAACACTGAAGCTTTCTTT. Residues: CSVMGTMNTEAFF.

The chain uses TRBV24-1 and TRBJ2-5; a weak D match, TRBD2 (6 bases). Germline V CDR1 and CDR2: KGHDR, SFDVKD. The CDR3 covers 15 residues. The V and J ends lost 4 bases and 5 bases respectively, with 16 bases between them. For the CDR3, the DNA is TGTGCCACCAGTGACCCCCCCGGTGGGGGGGAGACCCAGTACTTC. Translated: CATSDPPGGGETQYF.

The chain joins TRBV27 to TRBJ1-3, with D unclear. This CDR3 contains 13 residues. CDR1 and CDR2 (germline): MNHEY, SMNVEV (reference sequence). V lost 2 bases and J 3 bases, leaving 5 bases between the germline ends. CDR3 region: CASSLRVGNTIYF. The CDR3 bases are TGTGCCAGCAGTTTAAGGGTTGGAAACACCATATATTTT.

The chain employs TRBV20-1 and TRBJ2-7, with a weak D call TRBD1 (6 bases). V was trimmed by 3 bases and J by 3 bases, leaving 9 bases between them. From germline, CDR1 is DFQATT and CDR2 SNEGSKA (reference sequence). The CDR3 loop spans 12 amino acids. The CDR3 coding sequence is TGCAGTGCTAGGGACAGCATCTACGAGCAGTACTTC. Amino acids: CSARDSIYEQYF.

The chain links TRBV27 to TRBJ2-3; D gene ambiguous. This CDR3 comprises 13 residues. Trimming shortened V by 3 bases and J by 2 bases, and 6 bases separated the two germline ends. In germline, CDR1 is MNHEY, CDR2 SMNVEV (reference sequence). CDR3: CASSLIDTDTQYF. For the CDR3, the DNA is TGTGCCAGCAGTTTGATAGACACAGATACGCAGTATTTT.

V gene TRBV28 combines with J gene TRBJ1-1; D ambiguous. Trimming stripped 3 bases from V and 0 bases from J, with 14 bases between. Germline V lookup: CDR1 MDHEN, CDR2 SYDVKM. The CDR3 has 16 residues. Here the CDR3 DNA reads TGTGCCAGCAGTTTTGATAGTAAAGATCTGAACACTGAAGCTTTCTTT. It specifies CASSFDSKDLNTEAFF.

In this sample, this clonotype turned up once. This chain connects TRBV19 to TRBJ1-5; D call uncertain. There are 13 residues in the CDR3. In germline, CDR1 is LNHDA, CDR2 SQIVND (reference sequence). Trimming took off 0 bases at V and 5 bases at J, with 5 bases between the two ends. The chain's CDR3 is CASSIEEYQPQHF. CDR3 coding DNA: TGTGCCAGTAGTATAGAGGAGTATCAGCCCCAGCATTTT.